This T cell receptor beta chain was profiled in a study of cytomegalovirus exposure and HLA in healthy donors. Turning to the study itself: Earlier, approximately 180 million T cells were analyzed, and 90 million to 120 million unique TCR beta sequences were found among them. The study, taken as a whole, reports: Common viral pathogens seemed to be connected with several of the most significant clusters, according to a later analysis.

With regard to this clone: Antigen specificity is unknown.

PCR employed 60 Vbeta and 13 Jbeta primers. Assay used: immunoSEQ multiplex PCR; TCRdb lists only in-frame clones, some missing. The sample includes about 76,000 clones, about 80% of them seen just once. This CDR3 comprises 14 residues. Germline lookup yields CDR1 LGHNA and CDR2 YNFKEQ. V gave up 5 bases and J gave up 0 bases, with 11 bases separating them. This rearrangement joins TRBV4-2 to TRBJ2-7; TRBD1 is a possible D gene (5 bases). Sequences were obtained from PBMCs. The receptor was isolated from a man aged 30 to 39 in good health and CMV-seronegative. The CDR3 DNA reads TGTGCCAGCAGCTCGACAGTTATCTCCTACGAGCAGTACTTC. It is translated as CASSSTVISYEQYF.